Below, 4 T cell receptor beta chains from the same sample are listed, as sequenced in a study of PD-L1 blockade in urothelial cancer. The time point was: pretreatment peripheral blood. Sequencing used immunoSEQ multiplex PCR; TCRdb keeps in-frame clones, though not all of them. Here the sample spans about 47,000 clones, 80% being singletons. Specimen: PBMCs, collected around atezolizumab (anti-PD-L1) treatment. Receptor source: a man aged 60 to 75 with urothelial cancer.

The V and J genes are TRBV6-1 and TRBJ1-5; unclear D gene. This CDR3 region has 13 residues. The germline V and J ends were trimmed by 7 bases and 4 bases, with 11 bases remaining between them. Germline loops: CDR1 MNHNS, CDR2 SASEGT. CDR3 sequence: CASITNGNQPQHF. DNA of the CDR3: TGTGCCAGCATAACGAACGGGAATCAGCCCCAGCATTTT.

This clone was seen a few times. The CDR3 sequence: CASSMTGYNSPLHF. The DNA for the CDR3 is TGTGCCAGCAGTATGACAGGTTATAATTCACCCCTCCACTTT. The gene calls are TRBV27 and TRBJ1-6; tentative D call: TRBD1 (6 bases). Trimming took 5 bases from V and 4 from J, leaving 9 bases between them. The germline gives CDR1 MNHEY, CDR2 SMNVEV (reference sequence). The CDR3 is 14 residues long.

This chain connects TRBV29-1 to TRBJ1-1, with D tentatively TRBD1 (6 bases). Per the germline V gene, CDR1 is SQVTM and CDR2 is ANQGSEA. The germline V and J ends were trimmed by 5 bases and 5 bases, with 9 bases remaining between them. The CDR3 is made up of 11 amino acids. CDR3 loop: CSVRQGTEAFF. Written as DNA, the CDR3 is TGCAGCGTTCGTCAGGGGACTGAAGCTTTCTTT.

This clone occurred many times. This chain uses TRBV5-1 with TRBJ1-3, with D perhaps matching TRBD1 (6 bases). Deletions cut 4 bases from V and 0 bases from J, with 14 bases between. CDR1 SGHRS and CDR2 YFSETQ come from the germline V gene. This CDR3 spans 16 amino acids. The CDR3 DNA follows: TGCGCCAGCAGCCCGGACAGCCAGAGCTCTGGAAACACCATATATTTT. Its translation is CASSPDSQSSGNTIYF. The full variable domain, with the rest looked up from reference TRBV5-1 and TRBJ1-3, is KAGVTQTPRYLIKTRGQQVTLSCSPISGHRSVSWYQQTPGQGLQFLFEYFSETQRNKGNFPGRFSGRQFSNSRSEMNVSTLELGDSALYLCASSPDSQSSGNTIYFGEGSWLTVV.